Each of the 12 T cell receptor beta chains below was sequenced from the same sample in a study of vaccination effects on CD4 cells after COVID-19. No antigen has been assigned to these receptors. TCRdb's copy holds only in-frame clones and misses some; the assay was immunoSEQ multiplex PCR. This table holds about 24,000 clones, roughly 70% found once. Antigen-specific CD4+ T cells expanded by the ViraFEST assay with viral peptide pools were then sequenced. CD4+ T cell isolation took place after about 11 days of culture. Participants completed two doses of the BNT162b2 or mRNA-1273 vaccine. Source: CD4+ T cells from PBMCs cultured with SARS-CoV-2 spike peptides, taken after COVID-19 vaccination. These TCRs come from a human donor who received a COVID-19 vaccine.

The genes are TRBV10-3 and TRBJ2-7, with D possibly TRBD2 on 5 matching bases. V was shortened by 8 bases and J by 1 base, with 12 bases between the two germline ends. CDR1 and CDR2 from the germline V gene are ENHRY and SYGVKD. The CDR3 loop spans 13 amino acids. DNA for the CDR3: TGTGCCATCGCCAAAGAGGGATCCTACGAGCAGTACTTC. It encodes CAIAKEGSYEQYF.

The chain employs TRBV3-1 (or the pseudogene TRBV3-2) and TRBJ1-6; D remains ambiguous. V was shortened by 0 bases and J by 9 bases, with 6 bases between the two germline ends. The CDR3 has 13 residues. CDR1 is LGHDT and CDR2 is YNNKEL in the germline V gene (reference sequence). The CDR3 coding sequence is TGTGCCAGCAGCCAAGATTACGGTTCACCCCTCCACTTT. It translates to CASSQDYGSPLHF.

The CDR3 here is CASSLVLSGEGYTF. The DNA for the CDR3 is TGTGCCAGCAGCTTAGTATTGTCTGGGGAAGGCTACACCTTC. This rearrangement joins TRBV11-2 to TRBJ1-2; D gene ambiguous. Between the trimmed V and J ends, which lost 1 base and 8 bases, there was a span of 14 bases. The CDR3 covers 14 residues. Germline CDR1 and CDR2: SGHAT and FQNNGV.

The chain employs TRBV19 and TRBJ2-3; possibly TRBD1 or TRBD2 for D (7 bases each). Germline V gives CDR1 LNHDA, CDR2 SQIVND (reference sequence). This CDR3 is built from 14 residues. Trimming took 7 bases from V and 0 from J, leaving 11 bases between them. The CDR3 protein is CASTRGGSTDTQYF. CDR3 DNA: TGTGCCAGTACCAGGGGGGGGAGCACAGATACGCAGTATTTT.

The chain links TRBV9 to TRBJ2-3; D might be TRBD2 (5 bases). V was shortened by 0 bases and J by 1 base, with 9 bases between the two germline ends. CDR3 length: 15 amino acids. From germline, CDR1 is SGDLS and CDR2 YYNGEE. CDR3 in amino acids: CASSVGSGRTDTQYF. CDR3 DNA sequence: TGTGCCAGCAGCGTAGGCAGCGGACGCACAGATACGCAGTATTTT.

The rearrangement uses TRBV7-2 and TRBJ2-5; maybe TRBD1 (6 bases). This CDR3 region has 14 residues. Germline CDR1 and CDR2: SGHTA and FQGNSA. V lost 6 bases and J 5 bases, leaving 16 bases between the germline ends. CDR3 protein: CASSRGGFGETQYF. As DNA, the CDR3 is TGTGCCAGCAGTCGAGGGGGATTTGGGGAGACCCAGTACTTC.

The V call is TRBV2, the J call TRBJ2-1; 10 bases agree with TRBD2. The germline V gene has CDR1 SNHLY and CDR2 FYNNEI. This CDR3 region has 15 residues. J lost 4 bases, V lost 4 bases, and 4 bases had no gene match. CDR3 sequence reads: CASSGLAGIYNEQFF. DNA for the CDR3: TGTGCCAGCAGTGGACTAGCGGGCATATACAATGAGCAGTTCTTC.

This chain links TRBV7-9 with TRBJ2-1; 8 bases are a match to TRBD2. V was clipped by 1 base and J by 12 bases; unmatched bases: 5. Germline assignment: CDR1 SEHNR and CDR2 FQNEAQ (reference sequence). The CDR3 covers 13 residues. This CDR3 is CASSLGGGRGQFF. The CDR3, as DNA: TGTGCCAGCAGCTTAGGCGGGGGGAGGGGGCAGTTCTTC.

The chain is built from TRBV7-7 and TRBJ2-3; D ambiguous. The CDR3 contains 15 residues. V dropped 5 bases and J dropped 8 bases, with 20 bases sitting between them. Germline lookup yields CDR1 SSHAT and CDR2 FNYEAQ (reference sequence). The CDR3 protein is CASSRDQGKWATQYF. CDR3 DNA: TGTGCCAGCAGCCGAGACCAAGGCAAGTGGGCTACGCAGTATTTT.

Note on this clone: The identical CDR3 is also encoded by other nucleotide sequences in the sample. CDR3: CASSLDQGGSSSYNEQFF. The CDR3 nucleotides are TGTGCCAGCAGCTTAGATCAAGGGGGCTCTAGCTCCTACAATGAGCAGTTCTTC. The chain has TRBV11-3 and TRBJ2-1; TRBD1 matches 7 bases. Germline V lookup: CDR1 SGHNT, CDR2 YENEEA. The CDR3 consists of 18 residues. J lost 0 bases, V lost 0 bases, and 8 bases had no gene match. The whole variable domain, filled in from reference TRBV11-3 and TRBJ2-1, reads EAGVVQSPRYKIIEKKQPVAFWCNPISGHNTLYWYLQNLGQGPELLIRYENEEAVDDSQLPKDRFSAERLKGVDSTLKIQPAELGDSAVYLCASSLDQGGSSSYNEQFFGPGTRLTVL.

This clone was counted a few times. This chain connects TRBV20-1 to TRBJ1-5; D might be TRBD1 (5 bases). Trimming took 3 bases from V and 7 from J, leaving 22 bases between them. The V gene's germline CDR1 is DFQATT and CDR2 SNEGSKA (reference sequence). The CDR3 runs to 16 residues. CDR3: CSASPRSGWGRQPQHF. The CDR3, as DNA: TGCAGTGCTAGTCCCCGCTCGGGCTGGGGGAGGCAGCCCCAGCATTTT.

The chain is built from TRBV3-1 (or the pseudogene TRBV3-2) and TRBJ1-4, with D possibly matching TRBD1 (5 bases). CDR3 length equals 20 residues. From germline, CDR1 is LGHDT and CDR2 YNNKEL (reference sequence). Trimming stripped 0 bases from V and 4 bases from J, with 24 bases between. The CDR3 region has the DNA TGTGCCAGCAGCCAAGACATCCCCGGCGCAGGTGGGGCAGGTAATGAAAAACTGTTTTTT. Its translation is CASSQDIPGAGGAGNEKLFF.